These 18 T cell receptor beta chains originate from one sample sequenced in a study of OX40 agonist ivuxolimab in advanced cancers. Some clones are missing from TCRdb's copy, which holds only in-frame ones; the method was immunoSEQ multiplex PCR. The sample holds roughly 880 clones, about 75% seen once. The sample consisted of CD4+ or CD8+ T cells sorted from blood, taken in a trial of the OX40 agonist ivuxolimab. The source is an adult with an advanced solid tumor such as melanoma, head and neck, liver or kidney cancer.

This chain joins TRBV19 and TRBJ2-7; D is uncertain. V was shortened by 1 base and J by 2 bases, with 6 bases between the two germline ends. The CDR3 sequence is 13 residues long. Germline values: CDR1 LNHDA, CDR2 SQIVND (reference sequence). The DNA of the CDR3 is TGTGCCAGTAGTATAGCCCATCCCTACGAGCAGTACTTC. Its protein is CASSIAHPYEQYF.

This clone is termed large. Other nucleotide sequences in the sample specify the same CDR3. The V call is TRBV10-3, the J call TRBJ2-1; possible D gene TRBD2, 5 bases. Trimming took 3 bases from V and 1 from J, leaving 10 bases between them. The CDR3 is 15 amino acids. In germline, CDR1 is ENHRY, CDR2 SYGVKD. The CDR3 spells CAISDPGKSYNEQFF. Here the CDR3 DNA reads TGTGCCATCAGTGATCCCGGGAAATCCTACAATGAGCAGTTCTTC.

This chain links TRBV7-6 with TRBJ2-1, with unresolved D. CDR1 and CDR2 (germline): SGHVS, FNYEAQ. V was pared by 5 bases and J by 6 bases, with 11 bases between. CDR3 length equals 13 residues. In nucleotides, the CDR3 is TGTGCCAGCAGCCTAAGACCCTTCAATGAGCAGTTCTTC. This sequence encodes CASSLRPFNEQFF.

The rearrangement joins TRBV6-1 to TRBJ1-1, with D hard to call. From germline, CDR1 is MNHNS and CDR2 SASEGT. This CDR3 region has 14 residues. Trimming took off 0 bases at V and 9 bases at J, with 14 bases between the two ends. In nucleotides, the CDR3 is TGTGCCAGCAGTGAAGCGGATGTACTCAGGCAAGCTTTCTTT. Its translation is CASSEADVLRQAFF.

A single count supports this clone. The rearrangement uses TRBV29-1 and TRBJ1-1, with unresolved D. The V end was cut by 7 bases, the J end by 1 base, with 7 bases between. This CDR3 is 11 amino acids long. CDR1 and CDR2 from the germline V gene are SQVTM and ANQGSEA. As DNA, the CDR3 is TGCAGCGCATTCACGAACACTGAAGCTTTCTTT. Protein sequence: CSAFTNTEAFF.

The chain has TRBV2 and TRBJ2-2; 11 bases line up with TRBD2. Losses at the gene ends were 8 bases for V and 6 bases for J; bases not matched to a gene: 8. This CDR3 region has 15 residues. The germline V gene has CDR1 SNHLY and CDR2 FYNNEI. For the CDR3, the DNA is TGTGCCAGCCGGAAAGGACTAGCGGGCTCCGGGGAGCTGTTTTTT. Protein: CASRKGLAGSGELFF.

V usage is TRBV4-2 and J usage is TRBJ1-2, with no clear D. The CDR3 consists of 17 residues. Trimming removed 4 bases at V and 0 bases at J, with 18 bases between. The germline CDR1 and CDR2 sequences are LGHNA and YNFKEQ. CDR3 nucleotides: TGTGCCAGCAGCCCTCTTTACGACGGAATTTCTAACTATGGCTACACCTTC. Amino acid sequence: CASSPLYDGISNYGYTF.

This chain uses TRBV2 with TRBJ1-3; 10 bases agree with TRBD1. Germline CDR1 is SNHLY and CDR2 is FYNNEI. V trimming: 5 bases; J trimming: 0 bases; junction bases outside the gene matches: 13. This CDR3 spans 19 amino acids. The CDR3 region has the DNA TGTGCCAGCAGTTTCCTAACGGGACAGGGGACCCGCTCTGGAAACACCATATATTTT. It specifies CASSFLTGQGTRSGNTIYF. Supplemented by reference TRBV2 and TRBJ1-3, the full variable domain reads EPEVTQTPSHQVTQMGQEVILRCVPISNHLYFYWYRQILGQKVEFLVSFYNNEISEKSEIFDDQFSVERPDGSNFTLKIRSTKLEDSAMYFCASSFLTGQGTRSGNTIYFGEGSWLTVV.

The chain combines TRBV6-6 with TRBJ2-1; D gene unclear. The V end was cut by 2 bases, the J end by 8 bases, with 16 bases between. The CDR3 covers 15 residues. Germline V gene sequence: CDR1 MNHNY, CDR2 SVGAGI (reference sequence). The CDR3 region has the DNA TGTGCCAGCAGTTACCCCCAGCTTGGGCTTTATGAGCAGTTCTTC. This codes for CASSYPQLGLYEQFF.

On this clone: Other DNA sequences within the sample encode an identical CDR3. The chain combines TRBV4-1 with TRBJ2-1; possibly TRBD2 for D (6 bases). The CDR3 length is 15 residues. Trimming left V 0 bases short and J 6 bases short, with 12 bases between. CDR1 MGHRA and CDR2 YSYEKL come from the germline V gene. The DNA for the CDR3 is TGCGCCAGCAGCCAAGATCCGGGGGATGGCAATGAGCAGTTCTTC. Translated, it gives CASSQDPGDGNEQFF.

V gene TRBV9 combines with J gene TRBJ1-2, with 7 bases that match TRBD1. The CDR3 runs 17 residues. Losses at the gene ends were 4 bases for V and 1 base for J; bases not matched to a gene: 13. Germline V gene data show CDR1 as SGDLS and CDR2 as YYNGEE. The CDR3 loop reads CASSPRISDRVNYGYTF. CDR3 sequence (DNA): TGTGCCAGCAGCCCGCGAATTTCCGACAGGGTTAACTATGGCTACACCTTC.

In its sample, this clone is large. The rearrangement joins TRBV7-8 to TRBJ2-2, with D perhaps given as TRBD1 or TRBD2 (5 bases each). Germline CDR1 is SGHVS and CDR2 is FQNEAQ. The V and J ends lost 1 base and 6 bases respectively, with 6 bases between them. The CDR3 contains 13 residues. The CDR3 nucleotides are TGTGCCAGCAGCTTAGTGGGGGCCGGGGAGCTGTTTTTT. Amino acid sequence: CASSLVGAGELFF.

J is TRBJ2-3 and V is TRBV27, with TRBD1 matching over 7 bases. V trimming: 5 bases; J trimming: 0 bases; junction bases outside the gene matches: 5. Germline lookup yields CDR1 MNHEY and CDR2 SMNVEV (reference sequence). There are 15 residues in the CDR3. The CDR3 DNA sequence: TGTGCCAGCAGTCCAGGGACAGTTAGCACAGATACGCAGTATTTT. Residues: CASSPGTVSTDTQYF.

This clone came up a few times. This chain joins TRBV7-9 and TRBJ2-3; TRBD2 matches 11 bases. After removal of 4 bases from V and 0 bases from J, the junction contained 3 bases not matched to a gene. The CDR3 consists of 16 residues. Germline values: CDR1 SEHNR, CDR2 FQNEAQ (reference sequence). The CDR3 sequence is CASSSPSGRSTDTQYF. DNA for the CDR3: TGTGCCAGCAGCTCCCCTAGCGGGAGGAGCACAGATACGCAGTATTTT.

The rearrangement uses TRBV5-1 and TRBJ2-3, with 13 bases identical to TRBD2. The CDR3 sequence is 17 residues long. After removal of 3 bases from V and 5 bases from J, the junction contained 9 bases not matched to a gene. Per germline, CDR1 SGHRS and CDR2 YFSETQ. The CDR3 reads CASSSGTSGILVDTQYF. The CDR3 bases are TGCGCCAGCAGCTCCGGGACTAGCGGGATTCTGGTAGATACGCAGTATTTT.

This sequence joins TRBV19 and TRBJ2-1; D ambiguous. V lost 6 bases and J 4 bases, leaving 7 bases between the germline ends. Per the germline V gene, CDR1 is LNHDA and CDR2 is SQIVND (reference sequence). CDR3 size: 12 residues. CDR3 residues: CASSDLYNEQFF. The DNA of the CDR3 is TGTGCCAGTAGCGACTTATACAATGAGCAGTTCTTC.

The chain joins TRBV11-2 to TRBJ2-7; D is possibly TRBD2 (6 bases). The CDR3 loop spans 14 amino acids. CDR1 and CDR2 from the germline V gene are SGHAT and FQNNGV. V lost 5 bases to trimming and J lost 9 bases, with 20 bases between them. DNA for the CDR3: TGTGCCAGCAGCCAGCGACCGGGACTCAAGGGGCAGTACTTC. Its translation is CASSQRPGLKGQYF.

This clone appeared a single time. The CDR3 DNA reads as TGTGCCAGTACCCGGGATTTTTACTCCTACGAGCAGTACTTC. This encodes CASTRDFYSYEQYF. The V call is TRBV19, the J call TRBJ2-7; the D gene is possibly TRBD2 (5 bases). CDR1 LNHDA and CDR2 SQIVND come from the germline V gene (reference sequence). There are 14 residues in the CDR3. Trimming removed 7 bases at V and 0 bases at J, with 13 bases between.